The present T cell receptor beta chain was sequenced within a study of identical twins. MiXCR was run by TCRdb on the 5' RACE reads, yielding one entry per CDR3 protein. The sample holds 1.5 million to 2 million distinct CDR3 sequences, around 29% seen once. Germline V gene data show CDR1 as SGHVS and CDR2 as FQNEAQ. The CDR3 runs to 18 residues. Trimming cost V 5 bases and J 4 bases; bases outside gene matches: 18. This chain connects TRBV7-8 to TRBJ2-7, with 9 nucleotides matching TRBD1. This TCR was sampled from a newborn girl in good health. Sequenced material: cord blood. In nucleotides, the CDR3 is TGTGCCAGCAGCCCCTCCGGGACAGGGAATAAGCTATGGTACGAGCAGTACTTC. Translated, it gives CASSPSGTGNKLWYEQYF.